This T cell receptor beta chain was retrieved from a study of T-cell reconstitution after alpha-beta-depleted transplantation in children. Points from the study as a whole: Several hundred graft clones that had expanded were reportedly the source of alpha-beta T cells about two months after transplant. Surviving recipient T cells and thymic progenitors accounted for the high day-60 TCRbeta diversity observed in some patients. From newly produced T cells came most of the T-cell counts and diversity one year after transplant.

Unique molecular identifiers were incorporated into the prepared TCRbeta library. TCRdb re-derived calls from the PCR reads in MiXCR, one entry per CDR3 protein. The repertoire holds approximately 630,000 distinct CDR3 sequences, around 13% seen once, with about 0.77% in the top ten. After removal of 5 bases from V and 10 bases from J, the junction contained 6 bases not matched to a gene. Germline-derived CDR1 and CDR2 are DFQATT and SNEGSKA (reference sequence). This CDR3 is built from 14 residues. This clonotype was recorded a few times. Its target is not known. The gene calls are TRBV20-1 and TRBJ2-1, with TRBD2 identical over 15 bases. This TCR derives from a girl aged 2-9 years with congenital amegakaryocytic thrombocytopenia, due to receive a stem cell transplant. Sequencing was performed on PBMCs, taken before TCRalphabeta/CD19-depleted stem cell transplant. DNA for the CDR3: TGCAGTGCTTATCCGGGACTAGCGGGAGGAGAGCAGTTCTTC. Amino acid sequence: CSAYPGLAGGEQFF.